These 20 T cell receptor beta chains originate from one sample sequenced in a study of T cell clonality in common variable immunodeficiency. Libraries were prepared by immunoSEQ multiplex PCR; TCRdb keeps only in-frame clonotypes and omits some of them. The profile covers fewer than 65,000 clones, none occurring a single time. Sequenced: peripheral blood mononuclear cells. The receptor source for this set is a person aged 18 to 75 in good health.

In this sample, this clone turned up many times. The sequenced fragment ends 3 residues before the CDR3 boundary, so the rest is inferred from the germline J gene. This chain uses TRBV6-1 with TRBJ2-7, with TRBD1 identical over 7 bases. Germline assignment: CDR1 MNHNS and CDR2 SASEGT. V gave up 0 bases and J gave up 1 base; unmatched junction bases: 6. CDR3 length: 16 residues. Partial CDR3 DNA: TGTGCCAGCAGTGAAGCCGGGACAGTCCCTTCCTACGAG. Translated, it gives CASSEAGTVPSYE. The entire CDR3 protein is CASSEAGTVPSYEQYF.

On this clone itself: The read is 3 residues too short to cover the CDR3 end, so that end is filled in from the germline J gene. This rearrangement joins TRBV7-9 to TRBJ2-4; unclear D gene. This CDR3 is 12 amino acids long. CDR1 and CDR2 (germline): SEHNR, FQNEAQ (reference sequence). The CDR3 spells CASSLLSHGQYF. CDR3 DNA (partial): TGTGCCAGCAGCTTGCTATCCCATGGT.

This clone was picked up many times. The observed sequence ends 3 residues before the CDR3 terminus, with the missing tail filled in from the germline J gene. V gene TRBV4-2 combines with J gene TRBJ2-1; 13 bases align to TRBD2. The junction had 15 bases not matched to a gene; V was cut back by 4 bases and J by 9 bases. The CDR3 consists of 18 residues. In germline, CDR1 is LGHNA, CDR2 YNFKEQ. This CDR3 reads CASSPMAPITSGRGEQFF. Incomplete CDR3 DNA: TGTGCCAGCAGCCCGATGGCACCGATAACTAGCGGGAGGGGTGAG.

This clone was seen at least ten times. The read comes to an end 3 residues before the CDR3 does, leaving the germline J gene to fill in the end. The J gene is TRBJ1-2, the V gene TRBV6-2 or TRBV6-3, with a weak D call TRBD1 (5 bases). The CDR3 has 16 residues. Per the germline V gene, CDR1 is MNHEY and CDR2 is SVGEGT. V was trimmed by 2 bases and J by 0 bases, leaving 13 bases between them. This CDR3 reads CASSYLSGSANYGYTF. The sequenced CDR3 bases are TGTGCCAGCAGTTACCTTTCAGGGAGCGCTAACTATGGC.

This clone was seen repeatedly, ten times or more. The observed sequence ends 3 residues before the CDR3 terminus, with the missing tail filled in from the germline J gene. Other DNA variants within this sample encode the same CDR3. The chain combines TRBV5-6 with TRBJ1-2; TRBD1 matches 11 bases. The CDR3 sequence is 14 residues long. CDR1 and CDR2 (germline): SGHDT, YYEEEE. CDR3 DNA, as far as it was read: TGTGCCAGCAGCCTAGGACAGGGGGCTGGGGGC. Translated: CASSLGQGAGG. The whole CDR3 sequence is CASSLGQGAGGYTF.

This clone was detected ten times or more. The read halts 3 residues ahead of the CDR3 end, with the missing end drawn from the germline J gene. The chain couples TRBV7-3 to TRBJ2-7; 7 bases are shared with TRBD2. Germline values: CDR1 SGHTA, CDR2 FQGTGA. Germline trimming cut 2 bases from V and 0 bases from J; bases unmatched to any gene: 7. CDR3 size: 16 residues. CDR3 region: CASSLAASGLSYEQYF. The sequenced CDR3 bases are TGTGCCAGCAGCTTAGCGGCTAGCGGCCTCTCCTACGAG.

This clone was seen many times. The DNA ends 3 residues before the CDR3 does, and the rest of the CDR3 is filled in from the germline J gene. The chain combines TRBV19 with TRBJ1-1; D perhaps matches TRBD1 (5 bases). The CDR3 extends over 13 amino acids. CDR1 LNHDA and CDR2 SQIVND come from the germline V gene (reference sequence). The V gene lost 8 bases and the J gene lost 1 base, with 11 bases spanning the gap. This CDR3 is CASLPRANTEAFF. The CDR3 DNA, read in part, is TGTGCCAGTCTCCCCAGGGCGAACACTGAA.

This clone was recorded many times. A read error may produce the germline difference seen at one junction end. CDR3 amino acids: CASSQDRASGVETQYF. CDR3 DNA, as far as it was read: TGCGCCAGCAGCCAAGATCGGGCTAGCGGTGTAGAGACC. The V and J genes are TRBV4-2 and TRBJ2-5; 7 bases match TRBD2. The read ends 3 residues early relative to the CDR3; the germline J gene fills the gap. CDR3 length equals 16 residues. The V gene's germline CDR1 is LGHNA and CDR2 YNFKEQ.

This clone was counted ten times or more. The sequence runs out 3 residues before the end of the CDR3; the remainder is reconstructed from the germline J gene. The chain carries TRBV28 and TRBJ2-1, with D tentatively TRBD1 (6 bases). This CDR3 has 15 amino acids. The V gene's germline CDR1 is MDHEN and CDR2 SYDVKM. Trimming took 6 bases from V and 7 from J, leaving 19 bases between them. CDR3: CASRRTGWGINEQFF. CDR3 DNA (partial): TGTGCCAGCAGGCGAACAGGGTGGGGGATTAATGAG.

This clone was recorded at least ten times. The CDR3 end is not reached by the read, which stops 3 residues before it; the germline J gene fills it in. The chain recombines TRBV14 with TRBJ2-3; 11 bases match TRBD2. The V gene's germline CDR1 is SGHDN and CDR2 FVKESK. V shed 4 bases and J 5 bases; nucleotides not matched to a gene: 11. This CDR3 is built from 17 residues. CDR3 region: CASSPLLLAGALDTQYF. The DNA read from the CDR3 is TGTGCCAGCAGCCCTCTCCTACTAGCGGGAGCTTTAGATACG.

The table lists this clone with many counts. The read is 3 residues too short to cover the CDR3 end, so that end is filled in from the germline J gene. The same CDR3 arises from other DNA sequences in this sample as well. The V gene is TRBV19, the J gene TRBJ1-1; no clear D gene. This CDR3 has 13 amino acids. From germline, CDR1 is LNHDA and CDR2 SQIVND (reference sequence). The CDR3 sequence is CASSPSRTGEAFF. Incomplete CDR3 DNA: TGTGCCAGTAGTCCCTCCAGGACTGGAGAA.

This clone was seen ten or more times. The read finishes 3 residues shy of the CDR3 end, and the germline J gene is used to complete it. J is TRBJ2-2 and V is TRBV2, with TRBD1 identical over 10 bases. The CDR3 covers 14 residues. V gave up 8 bases and J gave up 4 bases; unmatched junction bases: 4. CDR1 and CDR2 from the germline V gene are SNHLY and FYNNEI. CDR3: CASGGTGVTGELFF. CDR3 bases read: TGTGCCAGCGGTGGGACAGGGGTCACCGGGGAG.

This clone was recorded many times. The sequence runs out 3 residues before the end of the CDR3; the remainder is reconstructed from the germline J gene. This chain connects TRBV23-1 to TRBJ2-5; D gene ambiguous. TRBV23-1 is sorted into the ORF group, with uncertain function. The V end was cut by 4 bases, the J end by 0 bases, with 12 bases between. This CDR3 spans 15 amino acids. The sequenced CDR3 bases are TGCGCCAGCAGTCTGAAGGGCCTCAACCAAGAGACC. Translating gives CASSLKGLNQET. The complete CDR3 sequence is CASSLKGLNQETQYF.

This clone was seen repeatedly, ten times or more. The CDR3 is cut off 3 residues early in the read; its end comes from the germline J gene. The chain carries TRBV5-1 and TRBJ2-3; maybe TRBD1 (6 bases). The V gene lost 4 bases and the J gene lost 2 bases, with 11 bases spanning the gap. CDR1 and CDR2 (germline): SGHRS, YFSETQ. CDR3 length: 14 residues. The sequenced CDR3 bases are TGCGCCAGCAGCCAAGACAGGATCACAGATACG. Translated: CASSQDRITDT. Given in full, the CDR3 is CASSQDRITDTQYF. Drawing the rest from reference TRBV5-1 and TRBJ2-3, the complete variable domain is KAGVTQTPRYLIKTRGQQVTLSCSPISGHRSVSWYQQTPGQGLQFLFEYFSETQRNKGNFPGRFSGRQFSNSRSEMNVSTLELGDSALYLCASSQDRITDTQYFGPGTRLTVL.

This clone was observed at least ten times. The read finishes 3 residues shy of the CDR3 end, and the germline J gene is used to complete it. V usage is TRBV6-2 or TRBV6-3 and J usage is TRBJ2-5; 9 bases map to TRBD2. Germline CDR1 and CDR2: MNHEY and SVGEGT. The CDR3 covers 15 residues. J lost 1 base, V lost 6 bases, and 6 bases had no gene match. CDR3 protein: CASRLAGLTQETQYF. The part of the CDR3 DNA that was read is TGTGCCAGCAGACTAGCGGGTTTGACCCAAGAGACC.

With regard to this clone: The read gets to within 3 residues of the CDR3 end, and the germline J gene fills in the rest. The chain employs TRBV5-1 and TRBJ1-2; D unresolved. Germline-derived CDR1 and CDR2 are SGHRS and YFSETQ. The CDR3 is 15 amino acids. The CDR3 loop reads CASSLGTSGNNDYTF. The sequenced part of the CDR3 DNA is TGCGCCAGCAGCTTGGGGACTAGCGGCAACAATGAC. Together with reference TRBV5-1 and TRBJ1-2, the CDR3 gives the full variable domain: KAGVTQTPRYLIKTRGQQVTLSCSPISGHRSVSWYQQTPGQGLQFLFEYFSETQRNKGNFPGRFSGRQFSNSRSEMNVSTLELGDSALYLCASSLGTSGNNDYTFGSGTRLTVV.

The sample holds many counts of this clone. CDR3 amino acids: CSGGGANYGYTF. CDR3 DNA, as far as it was read: TGCAGTGGGGGGGGAGCTAACTATGGC. The V call is TRBV20-1, the J call TRBJ1-2; maybe TRBD1 (5 bases). The CDR3 end is not reached by the read, which stops 3 residues before it; the germline J gene fills it in. Germline CDR1 reads DFQATT; CDR2 reads SNEGSKA (reference sequence). Trimming cost V 7 bases and J 0 bases, with 9 bases left between them. This CDR3 contains 12 residues.

This clone was picked up a small number of times. From the germline J gene comes the end of the CDR3, since the read stops 3 residues before it. The J gene is TRBJ1-1, the V gene TRBV2; unclear D gene. The CDR3 consists of 15 residues. Germline V gives CDR1 SNHLY, CDR2 FYNNEI. V gave up 5 bases and J gave up 0 bases, with 13 bases separating them. The CDR3 DNA, read in part, is TGTGCCAGCAGTATACTAAGAGGCATGAACACTGAA. Translated: CASSILRGMNTE. The whole CDR3 protein is CASSILRGMNTEAFF.

In its sample, this clone was seen many times. The read falls 3 residues short of the CDR3 end, and the missing part is taken from the germline J gene. This chain uses TRBV28 with TRBJ1-5; weak D call: TRBD1 (6 bases). Per germline, CDR1 MDHEN and CDR2 SYDVKM. The CDR3 length is 13 residues. The DNA read from the CDR3 is TGTGCCAGCGCTAATTTCAGGGGCATCCCC. This codes for CASANFRGIP. The full CDR3 protein is CASANFRGIPQHF.

This clone was detected many times. The read stops 3 residues short of the end of the CDR3; the missing end is completed from the germline J gene. The chain carries TRBV30 and TRBJ1-2; 7 positions match TRBD1. V trimming: 0 bases; J trimming: 0 bases; junction bases outside the gene matches: 1. CDR1 is GTSNPN, CDR2 SVGIG, per germline (reference sequence). This CDR3 is built from 14 residues. The sequenced CDR3 bases are TGTGCCTGGAGTGTGGGACAGACTAACTATGGC. Its translation is CAWSVGQTNYG. The complete CDR3 sequence is CAWSVGQTNYGYTF. Supplemented by reference TRBV30 and TRBJ1-2, the full variable domain reads SQTIHQWPATLVQPVGSPLSLECTVEGTSNPNLYWYRQAAGRGLQLLFYSVGIGQISSEVPQNLSASRPQDRQFILSSKKLLLSDSGFYLCAWSVGQTNYGYTFGSGTRLTVV.